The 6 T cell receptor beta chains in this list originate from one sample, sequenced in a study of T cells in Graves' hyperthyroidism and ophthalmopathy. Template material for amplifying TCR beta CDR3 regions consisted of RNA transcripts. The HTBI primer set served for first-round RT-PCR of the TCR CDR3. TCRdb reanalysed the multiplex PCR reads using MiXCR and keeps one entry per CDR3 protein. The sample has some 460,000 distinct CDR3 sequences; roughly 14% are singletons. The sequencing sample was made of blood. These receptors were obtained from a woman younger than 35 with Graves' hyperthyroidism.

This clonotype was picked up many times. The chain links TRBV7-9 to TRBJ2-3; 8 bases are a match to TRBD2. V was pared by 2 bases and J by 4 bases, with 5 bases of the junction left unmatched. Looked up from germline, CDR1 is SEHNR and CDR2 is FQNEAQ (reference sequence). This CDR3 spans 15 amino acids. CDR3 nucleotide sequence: TGTGCCAGCAGCTTATCGAGCGGGAGCGCAGATACGCAGTATTTT. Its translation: CASSLSSGSADTQYF.

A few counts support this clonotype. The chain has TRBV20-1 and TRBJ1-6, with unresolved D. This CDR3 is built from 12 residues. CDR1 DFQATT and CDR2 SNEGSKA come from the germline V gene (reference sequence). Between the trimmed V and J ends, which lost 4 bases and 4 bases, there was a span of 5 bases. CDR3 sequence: CSAKQYNSPLHF. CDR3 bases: TGCAGTGCTAAACAGTATAATTCACCCCTCCACTTT.

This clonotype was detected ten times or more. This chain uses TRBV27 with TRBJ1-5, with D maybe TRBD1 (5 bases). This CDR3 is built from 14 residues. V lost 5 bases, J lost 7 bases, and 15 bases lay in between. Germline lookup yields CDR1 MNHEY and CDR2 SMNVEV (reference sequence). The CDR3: CASSPLGGEQPQHF. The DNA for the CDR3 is TGTGCCAGCAGTCCCCTGGGGGGGGAGCAGCCCCAGCATTTT.

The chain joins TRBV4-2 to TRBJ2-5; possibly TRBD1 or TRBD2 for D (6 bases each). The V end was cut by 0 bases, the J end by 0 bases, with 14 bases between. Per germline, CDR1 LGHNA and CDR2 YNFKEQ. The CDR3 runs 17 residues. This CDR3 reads CASSQEWVGGDQETQYF. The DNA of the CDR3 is TGTGCCAGCAGCCAAGAATGGGTGGGGGGCGACCAAGAGACCCAGTACTTC.

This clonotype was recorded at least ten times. CDR3 loop: CASRAYSGANVLTF. The DNA for the CDR3 is TGTGCCAGCAGAGCCTACTCTGGGGCCAACGTCCTGACTTTC. The chain joins TRBV2 to TRBJ2-6; D remains unclear. The CDR3 runs 14 residues. V was clipped by 6 bases and J by 0 bases, with 6 bases between them. CDR1 is SNHLY, CDR2 FYNNEI, per germline.

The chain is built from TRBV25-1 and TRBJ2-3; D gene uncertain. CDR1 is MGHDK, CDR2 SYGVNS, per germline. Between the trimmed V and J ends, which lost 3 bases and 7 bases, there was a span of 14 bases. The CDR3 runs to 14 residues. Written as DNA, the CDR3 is TGTGCCAGCAGTGACCCGGACGGCGGAAATACGCAGTATTTT. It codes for CASSDPDGGNTQYF.